Below, 26 T cell receptor beta chains from the same sample are listed, as sequenced in a study of shared clonotypes between healthy human individuals. The method was immunoSEQ multiplex PCR; TCRdb's version includes in-frame clones alone and lacks a portion of them. The sample includes about 560,000 clones, 70% to 80% seen only once; the top ten take around 12%. The sequencing sample was made of PBMCs. The receptors derive from a woman in her 40s in good health. Some clones in this sample may be carry-over from other donors' samples.

Worth noting for this clone: One base separates it from a far larger clone, so it is likely a read error. Other DNA sequences from this sample encode an identical CDR3 as well. The chain combines TRBV30 with TRBJ1-5; D is perhaps TRBD1 (5 bases). Germline V CDR1 and CDR2: GTSNPN, SVGIG (reference sequence). The CDR3 has 14 residues. Trimming removed 5 bases at V and 0 bases at J, with 11 bases between. CDR3 in DNA: TGTGCCTGGCCTCCGGGGCATAGCAATCAGCCCCAGCATTTT. This sequence encodes CAWPPGHSNQPQHF.

The gene calls are TRBV5-3 and TRBJ2-1, with TRBD2 identical over 7 bases. TRBV5-3 is flagged as an ORF with uncertain function. CDR3 length: 16 residues. The junction had 12 bases not matched to a gene; V was cut back by 4 bases and J by 5 bases. In DNA, the CDR3 is TGTGCCAGAAGCGAACCCGCTAGCGGTTTCGACAATGAGCAGTTCTTC. It yields the protein CARSEPASGFDNEQFF.

The genes are TRBV5-4 and TRBJ2-1; no reliable D call. V was pared by 3 bases and J by 4 bases, with 8 bases between. The CDR3 covers 13 residues. CDR1 SGHNT and CDR2 YYREEE come from the germline V gene (reference sequence). DNA of the CDR3: TGTGCCAGCAGCTCCGCGCCATACAATGAGCAGTTCTTC. The encoded protein is CASSSAPYNEQFF. The full variable domain, with the rest looked up from reference TRBV5-4 and TRBJ2-1, is ETGVTQSPTHLIKTRGQQVTLRCSSQSGHNTVSWYQQALGQGPQFIFQYYREEENGRGNFPPRFSGLQFPNYSSELNVNALELDDSALYLCASSSAPYNEQFFGPGTRLTVL.

J is TRBJ2-3 and V is TRBV7-9, with D maybe TRBD2 (7 bases). The ends were cut back, 2 bases at V and 0 bases at J, with 18 bases in the middle. Germline V gene lookup returns CDR1 SEHNR and CDR2 FQNEAQ (reference sequence). This CDR3 is built from 18 residues. The CDR3 here is CASSLRGGRSGSTDTQYF. The CDR3 DNA sequence: TGTGCCAGCAGCTTAAGGGGGGGTCGTAGCGGGAGCACAGATACGCAGTATTTT.

As for this clone: The same CDR3 is also encoded by other DNA sequences in this sample. The V call is TRBV5-1, the J call TRBJ2-7; weak D call: TRBD2 (6 bases). V was shortened by 4 bases and J by 0 bases, with 11 bases between the two germline ends. Germline CDR1 SGHRS, CDR2 YFSETQ. There are 14 residues in the CDR3. The chain's CDR3 is CASSRTGDSYEQYF. In DNA, the CDR3 is TGCGCCAGCAGCCGGACGGGGGACTCCTACGAGCAGTACTTC.

The chain has TRBV30 and TRBJ2-5; 13 bases are shared with TRBD2. J was trimmed by 4 bases and V by 2 bases; bases with no gene match: 4. The CDR3 length is 15 residues. Germline V gives CDR1 GTSNPN, CDR2 SVGIG (reference sequence). Here the CDR3 DNA reads TGTGCCTGGAGTTTACTAGCGGGAGGGGCAGAGACCCAGTACTTC. Amino acid sequence: CAWSLLAGGAETQYF.

The chain carries TRBV4-2 and TRBJ2-2, with 16 positions matching TRBD2. The CDR3 is 19 amino acids. Germline CDR1 reads LGHNA; CDR2 reads YNFKEQ. V lost 3 bases, J lost 5 bases, and 9 bases stayed unmatched. The CDR3 loop reads CASSQSPGLAGGGTGELFF. CDR3 sequence (DNA): TGTGCCAGCAGCCAGAGTCCGGGACTAGCGGGAGGGGGTACCGGGGAGCTGTTTTTT.

The chain has TRBV5-4 and TRBJ2-5; 8 bases map to TRBD1. This CDR3 has 14 residues. Germline lookup yields CDR1 SGHNT and CDR2 YYREEE (reference sequence). Trimming cost V 5 bases and J 1 base; bases outside gene matches: 4. CDR3 DNA sequence: TGTGCCAGCAGTCCGGACAGGGTCCAAGAGACCCAGTACTTC. Amino acids: CASSPDRVQETQYF.

The chain carries TRBV11-2 and TRBJ2-6, with TRBD2 matching 7 bases. After removal of 5 bases from V and 0 bases from J, the junction contained 10 bases not matched to a gene. Germline lookup yields CDR1 SGHAT and CDR2 FQNNGV. There are 18 residues in the CDR3. CDR3 coding DNA: TGTGCCAGCAGCCCCCGGGGGGTCAAACACTCTGGGGCCAACGTCCTGACTTTC. Protein sequence: CASSPRGVKHSGANVLTF.

The CDR3 sequence: CASSPGGGVTEAFF. DNA of the CDR3: TGTGCCAGCAGCCCCGGGGGGGGCGTTACTGAAGCTTTCTTT. The chain combines TRBV28 with TRBJ1-1; D is perhaps TRBD1 (6 bases). CDR1 and CDR2 from the germline V gene are MDHEN and SYDVKM. The CDR3 sequence is 14 residues long. Deletions cut 6 bases from V and 5 bases from J, with 16 bases between.

This chain connects TRBV5-1 to TRBJ2-7; D not resolved. Looked up from germline, CDR1 is SGHRS and CDR2 is YFSETQ. The CDR3 spans 14 residues. V lost 8 bases to trimming and J lost 1 base, with 16 bases between them. The CDR3 loop reads CASSRTLNSYEQYF. As DNA, the CDR3 is TGCGCCAGTTCTCGGACCCTCAATTCCTACGAGCAGTACTTC.

This chain joins TRBV6-1 and TRBJ1-5; D gene unclear. Trimming removed 4 bases at V and 2 bases at J, with 9 bases between. CDR1 is MNHNS and CDR2 is SASEGT in the germline V gene. The length of the CDR3 is 14 residues. The CDR3 is CASSGELRNQPQHF. DNA of the CDR3: TGTGCCAGCAGTGGAGAATTGCGCAATCAGCCCCAGCATTTT.

V and J are TRBV30 and TRBJ2-5, with 11 bases identical to TRBD2. V lost 2 bases, J lost 2 bases, and 1 base stayed unmatched. CDR3 length: 14 amino acids. CDR1 is GTSNPN, CDR2 SVGIG, per germline (reference sequence). CDR3 coding DNA: TGTGCCTGGAGTACTAGCGGGAGTCAAGAGACCCAGTACTTC. As protein: CAWSTSGSQETQYF.

The chain recombines TRBV7-2 with TRBJ2-7; weak D call: TRBD2 (5 bases). The CDR3 is 14 residues long. Per germline, CDR1 SGHTA and CDR2 FQGNSA. The V and J ends lost 1 base and 2 bases respectively, with 9 bases between them. The CDR3 bases are TGTGCCAGCAGCTTAGGGGGAGAAGCCTACGAGCAGTACTTC. This sequence encodes CASSLGGEAYEQYF.

This rearrangement joins TRBV15 to TRBJ2-1; 9 bases fit TRBD2. The CDR3 is made up of 18 amino acids. Germline values: CDR1 LNHNV, CDR2 YYDKDF (reference sequence). V lost 2 bases, J lost 7 bases, and 15 bases stayed unmatched. CDR3 amino acids: CATSRSRLGSGSLNEQFF. The CDR3 coding sequence is TGTGCCACCAGCAGATCAAGGCTGGGTAGCGGGAGTTTGAATGAGCAGTTCTTC.

The chain employs TRBV27 and TRBJ2-5; 9 positions match TRBD1. This CDR3 region has 15 residues. The germline V gene encodes CDR1 MNHEY and CDR2 SMNVEV (reference sequence). Trimming at V came to 6 bases and at J to 2 bases, leaving 7 bases not matched to a gene. The CDR3 here is CASSLPDRGQETQYF. In DNA, the CDR3 is TGTGCCAGCAGCCTTCCGGACAGGGGACAAGAGACCCAGTACTTC.

The sample holds a few counts of this clone. The rearrangement links TRBV27 to TRBJ2-7, with 8 bases identical to TRBD2. Per the germline V gene, CDR1 is MNHEY and CDR2 is SMNVEV (reference sequence). V was pared by 5 bases and J by 4 bases, with 13 bases of the junction left unmatched. The CDR3 is made up of 16 amino acids. The CDR3 loop is CASSPDPGTSRYEQYF. CDR3 DNA sequence: TGTGCCAGCAGTCCAGACCCCGGGACTAGTCGGTACGAGCAGTACTTC.

The rearrangement uses TRBV6-6 and TRBJ1-5; the match to TRBD1 covers 8 bases. The CDR3 spans 15 residues. The V segment lost 5 bases and the J segment 5 bases; nucleotides outside the gene matches: 8. CDR1 and CDR2 (germline): MNHNY, SVGAGI (reference sequence). The CDR3 bases are TGTGCCAGCAGTGGTCAGCAGGGGGCCTATCAGCCCCAGCATTTT. Encoded protein: CASSGQQGAYQPQHF.

This rearrangement joins TRBV7-9 to TRBJ2-1, with TRBD2 matching 7 bases. CDR3 length: 15 amino acids. The junction had 8 bases not matched to a gene; V was cut back by 7 bases and J by 2 bases. Germline V CDR1 and CDR2: SEHNR, FQNEAQ (reference sequence). The CDR3 region has the DNA TGTGCCAGCAACCGACTAGCCGACACCTACAATGAGCAGTTCTTC. Translated: CASNRLADTYNEQFF.

This sequence joins TRBV9 and TRBJ2-3, with D tentatively TRBD2 (6 bases). Trimming removed 3 bases from V and 6 bases from J, with 11 bases in between. The CDR3 loop spans 13 amino acids. Germline V gives CDR1 SGDLS, CDR2 YYNGEE. The CDR3 DNA reads as TGTGCCAGCAGCGGGAGGGTGGCGGATACGCAGTATTTT. It specifies CASSGRVADTQYF.

This clone was counted at least ten times. The gene calls are TRBV19 and TRBJ2-1; TRBD2 aligns across 8 bases. Trimming cost V 4 bases and J 4 bases; bases outside gene matches: 3. This CDR3 is 14 amino acids long. The germline V gene encodes CDR1 LNHDA and CDR2 SQIVND (reference sequence). The CDR3 DNA follows: TGTGCCAGTAGTAAGCGGGAGCGTTACAATGAGCAGTTCTTC. This sequence encodes CASSKRERYNEQFF. Full variable domain (remainder filled in from reference TRBV19 and TRBJ2-1): DGGITQSPKYLFRKEGQNVTLSCEQNLNHDAMYWYRQDPGQGLRLIYYSQIVNDFQKGDIAEGYSVSREKKESFPLTVTSAQKNPTAFYLCASSKRERYNEQFFGPGTRLTVL.

About this clone: One base separates it from a far larger clone, so it is likely a read error. Other DNA sequences in this sample translate to the same CDR3. DNA for the CDR3: TGCGCCAGCAGCCAAGACCTTGGGACAGGGGCCGAAAAACTGTTTTTT. Translating it yields CASSQDLGTGAEKLFF. The rearrangement joins TRBV4-3 to TRBJ1-4; TRBD1 agrees at 10 bases. Trimming removed 0 bases from V and 8 bases from J; junction bases left unmatched: 6. From germline, CDR1 is LGHNA and CDR2 YSLEER. The CDR3 is 16 amino acids.

The rearrangement joins TRBV19 to TRBJ2-2; D is perhaps TRBD2 (6 bases). In germline, CDR1 is LNHDA, CDR2 SQIVND (reference sequence). The CDR3 runs 13 residues. Trimming took off 6 bases at V and 5 bases at J, with 10 bases between the two ends. The CDR3 here is CASSGSWTGELFF. CDR3 sequence (DNA): TGTGCCAGTAGCGGGAGTTGGACCGGGGAGCTGTTTTTT.

V usage is TRBV30 and J usage is TRBJ2-1; D may be TRBD2 (6 bases). The CDR3 is 13 amino acids. Germline lookup yields CDR1 GTSNPN and CDR2 SVGIG (reference sequence). Deletions cut 2 bases from V and 9 bases from J, with 14 bases between. The CDR3 DNA is TGTGCCTGGAGTCGGGACTCACTGGGTGAGCAGTTCTTC. Amino acid sequence: CAWSRDSLGEQFF.

The chain has TRBV28 and TRBJ1-5; no reliable D call. The CDR3 runs to 15 residues. Germline CDR1 reads MDHEN; CDR2 reads SYDVKM. V gave up 5 bases and J gave up 6 bases, with 17 bases separating them. The CDR3: CASSGQLKGSQPQHF. In DNA form, the CDR3 reads TGTGCCAGCAGTGGCCAATTAAAGGGATCTCAGCCCCAGCATTTT.

The J gene is TRBJ2-5, the V gene TRBV7-9, with TRBD2 identical over 7 bases. With 6 bases clipped from V and 4 bases from J, the junction kept 11 bases outside the gene matches. Germline CDR1 reads SEHNR; CDR2 reads FQNEAQ (reference sequence). There are 15 residues in the CDR3. CDR3 region: CASRRGTRVGETQYF. For the CDR3, the DNA is TGTGCCAGCAGGCGGGGGACGCGAGTAGGAGAGACCCAGTACTTC.